The clone carrying this T cell receptor (beta chain) is labeled medium-sized (0.01 to 0.1%). Its antigen is undetermined. V lost 2 bases and J lost 3, with 6 bases in between. Germline loops: CDR1 SGHAT, CDR2 FQDESV (reference sequence). This CDR3 contains 13 residues. As to time point: sample taken at primary tumor resection. The donor population consisted of about 75 patients with untreated, early-stage non-small cell lung cancer. Extraction of whole RNA from tumor, nontumor lung or frozen PBMC preceded unsorted sequencing. This sample was taken from a study of spatial heterogeneity in lung cancer. TCRdb reprocessed the 5' RACE reads via MiXCR and lists one record per CDR3 protein. This repertoire shows 1,300 or so distinct CDR3 sequences, over 9.5% found once; its top ten account for approximately 20%. Findings and caveats of the study: Counts of ubiquitous and regional expanded TCRs tracked ubiquitous and regional nonsynonymous mutations, respectively. Higher tumor mutation counts went along with higher counts of expanded intratumoral alpha and beta TCRs.

The gene calls are TRBV11-1 and TRBJ2-3; no definite D call. The specimen comprised lung tumor tissue, sampled at surgery. The clonotype originates from a male donor with early-stage non-small cell lung cancer. The CDR3 sequence: CASSLRWTDTQYF. The CDR3 coding sequence is TGTGCCAGCAGCTTAAGGTGGACAGATACGCAGTATTTT.